This T cell receptor beta chain was recovered during a study of shared clonotypes between healthy human individuals. CDR1 is MNHNS and CDR2 is SASEGT in the germline V gene. There are 14 residues in the CDR3. V lost 10 bases to trimming and J lost 6 bases; unmatched junction nucleotides: 11. Generated by immunoSEQ multiplex PCR, the TCRdb table keeps only in-frame clones and is missing some. The table has millions of clones, approximately 93% seen once. This rearrangement joins TRBV6-1 to TRBJ2-7, with 11 bases identical to TRBD2. The TCR comes from a man younger than 35 in good health. Some clones in this sample may be carry-over from other donors' samples. The sequencing sample was made of naive CD4+ T cells from PBMCs. The subset is: CD45RA+ positively selected. CDR3 coding DNA: TGTGCCATACACAATAGCGGGAGGGCCTTCGAGCAGTACTTC. Its translation: CAIHNSGRAFEQYF.